This section outlines one TCR beta chain sequence together with its context. The table came from immunoSEQ multiplex PCR; TCRdb's copy has only in-frame clones and leaves some out. The table lists about 280,000 clones, approximately 89% of them singletons. This entry is derived from a study of Ad26.COV2.S vaccination and SARS-CoV-2 variants. Study summary: Participants got Ad26.COV2.S intramuscularly, once or twice 56 days apart.

Germline-derived CDR1 and CDR2 are LNHDA and SQIVND (reference sequence). V gave up 4 bases and J gave up 1 base, with 10 bases separating them. The CDR3 loop spans 14 amino acids. Treatment described: roughly 20 received Ad26.COV2.S at low or high dose, single or two shots; five or six received placebo; per-sample allocation not given. Collection of the samples took place on day 63 after the first injection of vaccine or placebo. In Boston, the donor was an adult between 18-55 years of age. The vaccine antigen was prefusion-stabilized Wuhan SARS-CoV-2 spike. The TCR was taken from a person between 18 and 60 years old who received the Ad26.COV2.S COVID-19 vaccine or a placebo. The chain joins TRBV19 to TRBJ2-5; D gene unclear. The source material was peripheral blood, sampled in a trial of Ad26.COV2.S vaccine versus placebo. The CDR3 reads CASSTATLQETQYF. The DNA of the CDR3 is TGTGCCAGTAGTACAGCCACACTCCAAGAGACCCAGTACTTC. Drawing the rest from reference TRBV19 and TRBJ2-5, the complete variable domain is DGGITQSPKYLFRKEGQNVTLSCEQNLNHDAMYWYRQDPGQGLRLIYYSQIVNDFQKGDIAEGYSVSREKKESFPLTVTSAQKNPTAFYLCASSTATLQETQYFGPGTRLLVL.